Below, 14 T cell receptor beta chains from the same sample are listed, as sequenced in a study of cytomegalovirus exposure and HLA in healthy donors. TCRdb keeps only in-frame clones here, not all; method: immunoSEQ multiplex PCR. The sample consists of 100,000 to 150,000 clones, 94% of them appearing once. Sample: PBMCs. These receptors originate from a woman aged 18-30 years in good health and CMV-seronegative.

The gene calls are TRBV27 and TRBJ2-5; 7 bases are a match to TRBD1. The CDR3 consists of 12 residues. Germline V gene data show CDR1 as MNHEY and CDR2 as SMNVEV (reference sequence). Trimming removed 6 bases from V and 3 bases from J; junction bases left unmatched: 1. The CDR3 nucleotides read TGTGCCAGCAGAGGGACAGAAGAGACCCAGTACTTC. Protein product: CASRGTEETQYF.

The chain carries TRBV28 and TRBJ2-3, with D maybe TRBD2 (6 bases). The CDR3 extends over 14 amino acids. The ends were cut back, 6 bases at V and 3 bases at J, with 13 bases in the middle. The germline CDR1 and CDR2 sequences are MDHEN and SYDVKM. CDR3 bases: TGTGCCAGCAGCACATTAGCGGTTACAGATACGCAGTATTTT. It codes for CASSTLAVTDTQYF.

There are a few counts of this clone. The chain recombines TRBV2 with TRBJ1-4; 11 bases align to TRBD1. CDR1 is SNHLY, CDR2 FYNNEI, per germline. V dropped 7 bases and J dropped 7; count of bases not matched to a gene: 5. The CDR3 is 14 amino acids. CDR3 sequence (DNA): TGTGCCAGCACGGGACAGGGGGTGGGTGAAAAACTGTTTTTT. This codes for CASTGQGVGEKLFF.

This clone occurred once. The V call is TRBV4-1, the J call TRBJ1-1; D is ambiguous. Deletions cut 4 bases from V and 0 bases from J, with 15 bases between. The germline CDR1 and CDR2 sequences are MGHRA and YSYEKL. The CDR3 totals 16 residues. The CDR3 region has the DNA TGCGCCAGCAGCCTTATGATGTCAAACATGAACACTGAAGCTTTCTTT. Residues: CASSLMMSNMNTEAFF.

The rearrangement uses TRBV19 and TRBJ1-2; a possible D gene is TRBD1 (5 bases). CDR3 length: 14 residues. The V end lost 0 bases, the J end lost 8 bases, and 13 bases lay between the germline ends. Germline V gene sequence: CDR1 LNHDA, CDR2 SQIVND (reference sequence). The CDR3 reads CASSIDPHRRGYTF. DNA of the CDR3: TGTGCCAGTAGTATAGATCCCCACAGGCGGGGCTACACCTTC.

The chain carries TRBV19 and TRBJ1-1; tentative D call: TRBD1 (5 bases). CDR1 LNHDA and CDR2 SQIVND come from the germline V gene (reference sequence). The CDR3 consists of 10 residues. V dropped 8 bases and J dropped 8 bases, with 9 bases sitting between them. DNA for the CDR3: TGTGCCAGTGCTCAGGGAGAAGCTTTCTTT. Translation: CASAQGEAFF.

The CDR3 nucleotides read TGTGCCACCAGCCAAGACAGCTGGAATGAAAAACTGTTTTTT. This codes for CATSQDSWNEKLFF. J is TRBJ1-4 and V is TRBV15; TRBD1 is a possible D gene (5 bases). Between the trimmed V and J ends, which lost 5 bases and 5 bases, there was a span of 12 bases. The CDR3 spans 14 residues. Germline V lookup: CDR1 LNHNV, CDR2 YYDKDF (reference sequence).

The chain combines TRBV10-3 with TRBJ1-2; 10 bases line up with TRBD1. The trim removed 6 bases at V and 3 bases at J, leaving 13 bases unmatched. The CDR3 consists of 17 residues. Germline V gene lookup returns CDR1 ENHRY and CDR2 SYGVKD. The CDR3 is CAIRPGQGNFSHYGYTF. CDR3 in DNA: TGTGCCATCAGACCGGGACAGGGGAATTTCTCTCACTATGGCTACACCTTC.

The chain combines TRBV5-6 with TRBJ2-1, with D hard to call. This CDR3 contains 11 residues. Germline values: CDR1 SGHDT, CDR2 YYEEEE. Trimming stripped 6 bases from V and 9 bases from J, with 10 bases between. The CDR3 region has the DNA TGTGCCAGCACCTCCGGAGTTGAGCAGTTCTTC. Translated, it gives CASTSGVEQFF.

The V gene is TRBV6-5, the J gene TRBJ2-1; D not resolved. The CDR3 is 15 amino acids. V was shortened by 2 bases and J by 2 bases, with 10 bases between the two germline ends. Germline CDR1 MNHEY, CDR2 SVGAGI. CDR3 bases: TGTGCCAGCAGTTACGGCGTCGGAGCCTACAATGAGCAGTTCTTC. Protein sequence: CASSYGVGAYNEQFF.

The chain has TRBV5-1 and TRBJ2-3; D is possibly TRBD2 (6 bases). The ends were cut back, 0 bases at V and 2 bases at J, with 22 bases in the middle. Germline V CDR1 and CDR2: SGHRS, YFSETQ. The CDR3 length is 19 residues. The CDR3 loop reads CASSLEPIGTPRFTDTQYF. The CDR3 DNA sequence: TGCGCCAGCAGCTTGGAACCCATCGGGACTCCAAGATTCACAGATACGCAGTATTTT.

The V gene is TRBV2, the J gene TRBJ2-7, with a possible D match to TRBD1 (6 bases). This CDR3 has 16 amino acids. The V gene lost 4 bases and the J gene lost 0 bases, with 16 bases spanning the gap. Germline V gene data show CDR1 as SNHLY and CDR2 as FYNNEI. The CDR3 loop is CASSGRTDRSSYEQYF. The CDR3 bases are TGTGCCAGCAGTGGGAGGACAGACAGAAGCTCCTACGAGCAGTACTTC.

J is TRBJ1-2 and V is TRBV5-4; 9 nucleotides match TRBD1. The CDR3 loop spans 16 amino acids. J lost 4 bases, V lost 4 bases, and 11 bases had no gene match. Germline loops: CDR1 SGHNT, CDR2 YYREEE (reference sequence). CDR3 residues: CASSVKIGTGSYGYTF. In nucleotides, the CDR3 is TGTGCCAGCAGCGTGAAGATCGGGACAGGGTCCTATGGCTACACCTTC.

The CDR3 region is CASSRAGTVSPYEQYF. CDR3 sequence (DNA): TGTGCCAGCAGTCGTGCCGGGACAGTCTCGCCCTACGAGCAGTACTTC. The chain recombines TRBV28 with TRBJ2-7, with 7 bases aligning to TRBD1. This CDR3 contains 16 residues. Germline V gene lookup returns CDR1 MDHEN and CDR2 SYDVKM. V was pared by 5 bases and J by 2 bases, with 12 bases of the junction left unmatched.